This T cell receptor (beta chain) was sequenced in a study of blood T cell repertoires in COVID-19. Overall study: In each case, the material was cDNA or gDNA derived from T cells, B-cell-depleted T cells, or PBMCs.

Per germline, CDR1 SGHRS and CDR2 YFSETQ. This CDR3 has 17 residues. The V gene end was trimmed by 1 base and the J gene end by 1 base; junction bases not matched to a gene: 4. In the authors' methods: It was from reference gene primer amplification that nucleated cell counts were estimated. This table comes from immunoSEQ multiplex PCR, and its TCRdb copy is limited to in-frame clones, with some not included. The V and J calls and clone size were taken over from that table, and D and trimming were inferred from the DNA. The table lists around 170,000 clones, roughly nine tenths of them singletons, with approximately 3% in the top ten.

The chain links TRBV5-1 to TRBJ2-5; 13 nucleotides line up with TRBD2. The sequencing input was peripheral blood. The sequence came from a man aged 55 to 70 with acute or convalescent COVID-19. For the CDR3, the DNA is TGCGCCAGCAGCTTGACGGGACTAGCGGGAATCCAAGAGACCCAGTACTTC. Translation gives CASSLTGLAGIQETQYF.